This TCR beta chain was obtained from a study of neoadjuvant anti-PD-1 for oral cavity cancer. Study summary: Nivolumab at 3 mg/kg was mostly given biweekly, three to four doses, pre-surgery. Patients without progression received a fourth nivolumab dose around day 43, then surgical resection on days 50-56. General study results and limits: With three patients per group, TCR findings need larger cohorts. Higher pretreatment Treg/Th17 ratios tracked higher pretreatment blood clonality.

About this clone: Its antigen is undetermined.

CDR1 SEHNR and CDR2 FQNEAQ come from the germline V gene (reference sequence). The CDR3 consists of 15 residues. The trim removed 3 bases at V and 7 bases at J, leaving 10 bases unmatched. Assay: immunoSEQ multiplex PCR; the TCRdb copy retains only in-frame clones and omits some. Of 72,000 or so clones detected, 70% to 90% appear once; the ten largest clones hold roughly 3%. Time point in this sample: after neoadjuvant nivolumab, at surgical resection. The chain couples TRBV7-9 to TRBJ1-2, with 8 bases lining up with TRBD1. The specimen comprised PBMCs, sampled after nivolumab (anti-PD-1) treatment. This clonotype originated in a person between 40 and 85 years old with oral cavity squamous cell carcinoma. The CDR3 here is CASSFPRQGLGGYTF. CDR3 in DNA: TGTGCCAGCAGCTTTCCTCGACAGGGGCTAGGTGGCTACACCTTC.